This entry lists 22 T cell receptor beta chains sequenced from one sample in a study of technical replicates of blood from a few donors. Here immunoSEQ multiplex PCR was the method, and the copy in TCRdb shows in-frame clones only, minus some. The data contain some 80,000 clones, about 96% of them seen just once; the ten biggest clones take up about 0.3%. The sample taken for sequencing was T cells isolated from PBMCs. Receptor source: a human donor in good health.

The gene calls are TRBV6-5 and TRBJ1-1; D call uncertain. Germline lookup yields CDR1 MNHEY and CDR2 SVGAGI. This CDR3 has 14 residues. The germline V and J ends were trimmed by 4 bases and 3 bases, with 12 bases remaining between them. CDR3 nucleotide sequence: TGTGCCAGCAGTTTCCAAGGCGGGGACACTGAAGCTTTCTTT. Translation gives CASSFQGGDTEAFF.

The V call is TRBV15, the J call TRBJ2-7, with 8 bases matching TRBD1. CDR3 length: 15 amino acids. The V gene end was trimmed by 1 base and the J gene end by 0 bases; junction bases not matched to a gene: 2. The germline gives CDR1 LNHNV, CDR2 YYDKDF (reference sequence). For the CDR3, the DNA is TGTGCCACCAGCAGAGGCACAGGGGGCTCCTACGAGCAGTACTTC. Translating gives CATSRGTGGSYEQYF.

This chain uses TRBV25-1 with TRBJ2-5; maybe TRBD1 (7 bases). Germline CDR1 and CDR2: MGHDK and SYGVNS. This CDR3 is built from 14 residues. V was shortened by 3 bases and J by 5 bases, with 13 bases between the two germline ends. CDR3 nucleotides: TGTGCCAGCAGTGACCACAGGGGAGGCGAGACCCAGTACTTC. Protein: CASSDHRGGETQYF.

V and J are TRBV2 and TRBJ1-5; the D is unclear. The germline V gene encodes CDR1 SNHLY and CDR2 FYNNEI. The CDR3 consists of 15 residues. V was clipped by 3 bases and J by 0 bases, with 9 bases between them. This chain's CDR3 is CASSEFRGSNQPQHF. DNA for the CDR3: TGTGCCAGCAGTGAGTTCCGGGGTAGCAATCAGCCCCAGCATTTT.

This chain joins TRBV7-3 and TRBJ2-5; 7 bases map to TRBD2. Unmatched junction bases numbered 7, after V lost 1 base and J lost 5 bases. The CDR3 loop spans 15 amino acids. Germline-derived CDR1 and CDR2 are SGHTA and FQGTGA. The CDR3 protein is CASSLSRGGEETQYF. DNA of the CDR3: TGTGCCAGCAGCTTAAGTCGGGGAGGGGAGGAGACCCAGTACTTC.

In DNA form, the CDR3 reads TGTGCCAGCAGTTACCCCGAAGAGACCCAGTACTTC. Encoded protein: CASSYPEETQYF. J is TRBJ2-5 and V is TRBV6-5; D ambiguous. The CDR3 consists of 12 residues. V was shortened by 2 bases and J by 3 bases, with 4 bases between the two germline ends. CDR1 and CDR2 (germline): MNHEY, SVGAGI.

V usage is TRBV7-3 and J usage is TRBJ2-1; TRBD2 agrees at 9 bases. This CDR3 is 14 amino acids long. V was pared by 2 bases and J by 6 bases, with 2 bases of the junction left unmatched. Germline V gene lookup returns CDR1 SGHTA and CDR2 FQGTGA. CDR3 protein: CASSLAGGPNEQFF. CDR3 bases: TGTGCCAGCAGCTTAGCGGGAGGGCCCAATGAGCAGTTCTTC.

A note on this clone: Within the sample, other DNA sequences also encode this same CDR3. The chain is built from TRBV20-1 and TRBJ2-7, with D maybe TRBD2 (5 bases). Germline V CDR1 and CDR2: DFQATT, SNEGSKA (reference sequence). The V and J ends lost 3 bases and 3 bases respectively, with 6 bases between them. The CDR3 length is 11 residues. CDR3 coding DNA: TGCAGTGCTAGGGCGGGCTACGAGCAGTACTTC. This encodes CSARAGYEQYF.

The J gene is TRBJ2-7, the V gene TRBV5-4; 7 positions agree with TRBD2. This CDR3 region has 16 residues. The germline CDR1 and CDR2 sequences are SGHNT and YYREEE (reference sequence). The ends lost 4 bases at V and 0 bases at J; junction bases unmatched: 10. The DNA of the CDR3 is TGTGCCAGCAGCCTGGGAGGGGAGCGGGTCTCCTACGAGCAGTACTTC. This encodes CASSLGGERVSYEQYF.

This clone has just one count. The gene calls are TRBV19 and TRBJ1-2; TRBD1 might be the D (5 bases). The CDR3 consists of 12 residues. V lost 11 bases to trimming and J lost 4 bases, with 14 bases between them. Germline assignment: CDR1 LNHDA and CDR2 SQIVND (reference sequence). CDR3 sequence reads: CACRGTLYGYTF. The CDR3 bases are TGTGCCTGCCGCGGGACTCTCTATGGCTACACCTTC. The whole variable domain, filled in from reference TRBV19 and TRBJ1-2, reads DGGITQSPKYLFRKEGQNVTLSCEQNLNHDAMYWYRQDPGQGLRLIYYSQIVNDFQKGDIAEGYSVSREKKESFPLTVTSAQKNPTAFYLCACRGTLYGYTFGSGTRLTVV.

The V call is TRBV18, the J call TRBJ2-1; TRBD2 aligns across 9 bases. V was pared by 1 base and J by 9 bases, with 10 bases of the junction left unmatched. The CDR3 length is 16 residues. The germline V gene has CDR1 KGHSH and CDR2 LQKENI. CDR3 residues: CASSPRASSGAAEQFF. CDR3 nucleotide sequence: TGTGCCAGCTCACCACGGGCATCTAGCGGGGCTGCTGAGCAGTTCTTC.

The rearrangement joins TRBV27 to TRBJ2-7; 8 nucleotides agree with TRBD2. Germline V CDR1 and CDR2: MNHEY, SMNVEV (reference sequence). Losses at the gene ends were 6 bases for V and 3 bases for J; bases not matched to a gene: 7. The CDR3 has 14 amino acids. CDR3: CASSWTSRYYEQYF. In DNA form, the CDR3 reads TGTGCCAGCAGCTGGACTAGCCGTTACTACGAGCAGTACTTC.

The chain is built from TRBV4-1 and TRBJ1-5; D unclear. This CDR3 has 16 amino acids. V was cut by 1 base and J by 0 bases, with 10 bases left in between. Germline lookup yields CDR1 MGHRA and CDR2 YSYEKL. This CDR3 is CASSQGRPASNQPQHF. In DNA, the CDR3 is TGCGCCAGCAGCCAAGGGAGACCGGCTAGCAATCAGCCCCAGCATTTT.

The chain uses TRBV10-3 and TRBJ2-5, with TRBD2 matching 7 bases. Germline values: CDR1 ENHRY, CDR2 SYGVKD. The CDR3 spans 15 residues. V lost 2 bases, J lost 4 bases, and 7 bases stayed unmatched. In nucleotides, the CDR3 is TGTGCCATCAGTGAGGGGATCAGGGAGGGAGAGACCCAGTACTTC. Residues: CAISEGIREGETQYF.

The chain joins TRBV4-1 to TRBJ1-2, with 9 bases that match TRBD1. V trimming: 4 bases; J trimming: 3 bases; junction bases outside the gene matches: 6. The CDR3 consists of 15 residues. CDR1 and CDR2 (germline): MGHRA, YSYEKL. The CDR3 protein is CASSREGQGDYGYTF. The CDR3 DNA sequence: TGCGCCAGCAGCCGCGAGGGACAGGGAGACTATGGCTACACCTTC.

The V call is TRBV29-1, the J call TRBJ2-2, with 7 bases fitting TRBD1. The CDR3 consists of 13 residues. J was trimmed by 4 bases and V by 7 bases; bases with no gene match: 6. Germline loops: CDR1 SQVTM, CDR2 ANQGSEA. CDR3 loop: CSADRAATGELFF. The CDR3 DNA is TGCAGCGCCGACAGGGCGGCCACCGGGGAGCTGTTTTTT.

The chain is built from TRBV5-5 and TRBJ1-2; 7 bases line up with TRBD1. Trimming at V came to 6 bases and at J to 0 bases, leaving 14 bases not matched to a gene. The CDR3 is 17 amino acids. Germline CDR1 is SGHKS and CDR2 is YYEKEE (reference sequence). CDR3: CASKTEGQSLTNYGYTF. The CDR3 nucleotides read TGTGCCAGCAAAACTGAGGGACAGTCCCTCACTAACTATGGCTACACCTTC. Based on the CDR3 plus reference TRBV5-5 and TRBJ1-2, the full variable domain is DAGVTQSPTHLIKTRGQQVTLRCSPISGHKSVSWYQQVLGQGPQFIFQYYEKEERGRGNFPDRFSARQFPNYSSELNVNALLLGDSALYLCASKTEGQSLTNYGYTFGSGTRLTVV.

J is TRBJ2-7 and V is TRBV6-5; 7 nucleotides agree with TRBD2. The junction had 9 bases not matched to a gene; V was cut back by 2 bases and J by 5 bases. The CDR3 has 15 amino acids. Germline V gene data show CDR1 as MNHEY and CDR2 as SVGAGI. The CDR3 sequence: CASSYGAGVSNEQYF. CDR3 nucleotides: TGTGCCAGCAGTTACGGGGCGGGAGTGTCTAACGAGCAGTACTTC.

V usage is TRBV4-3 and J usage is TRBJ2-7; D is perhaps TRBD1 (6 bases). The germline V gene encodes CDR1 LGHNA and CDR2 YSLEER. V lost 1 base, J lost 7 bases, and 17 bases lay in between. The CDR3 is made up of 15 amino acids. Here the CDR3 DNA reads TGCGCCAGCAGCCAAGTTGTAGCAGGGGCTCAAGAGCAGTACTTC. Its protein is CASSQVVAGAQEQYF.

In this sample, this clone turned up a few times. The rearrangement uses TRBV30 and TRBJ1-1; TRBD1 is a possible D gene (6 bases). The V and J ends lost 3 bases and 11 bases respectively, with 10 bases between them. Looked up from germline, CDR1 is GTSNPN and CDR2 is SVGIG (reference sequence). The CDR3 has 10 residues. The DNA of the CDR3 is TGTGCCTGGAGACAGGGCTCGGCTTTCTTT. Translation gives CAWRQGSAFF.

The CDR3 nucleotides read TGTGCCAGCAGCGCGACAATACTAGCAAATGACTACGAGCAGTACTTC. Amino acid sequence: CASSATILANDYEQYF. The rearrangement joins TRBV7-8 to TRBJ2-7; TRBD2 might be the D (6 bases). Germline V CDR1 and CDR2: SGHVS, FQNEAQ. The ends were cut back, 5 bases at V and 3 bases at J, with 20 bases in the middle. This CDR3 comprises 16 residues.

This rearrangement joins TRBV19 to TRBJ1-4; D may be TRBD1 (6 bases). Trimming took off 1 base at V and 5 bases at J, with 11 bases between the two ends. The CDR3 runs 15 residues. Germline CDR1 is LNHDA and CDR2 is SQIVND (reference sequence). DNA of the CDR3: TGTGCCAGTAGTATAGCAGGGCAGGGGAATGAAAAACTGTTTTTT. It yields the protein CASSIAGQGNEKLFF.